This section outlines one T cell receptor beta chain sequence together with its context. The target antigen is unknown. V was shortened by 7 bases and J by 7 bases, with 11 bases between the two germline ends. The CDR3 runs to 13 residues. Germline V CDR1 and CDR2: ENHRY, SYGVKD. TCRdb used MiXCR to reprocess the RT-PCR reads, holding one entry per CDR3 protein. The table shows fewer than 550,000 distinct CDR3 sequences, with less than 30% occurring only once. The sample comes from a study of response to subunit inactivated influenza vaccine. Study-wide findings and caveats: The authors proposed limited new T cell recruitment per seasonal influenza vaccination.

The receptor comes from a man aged 45-60 years who received an inactivated influenza vaccine. The source was CD4+ T cells sorted from PBMCs, collected about 5 days after vaccination. The V call is TRBV10-3, the J call TRBJ1-6; D is undetermined. CDR3 protein: CAITQDPNSPLHF. CDR3 coding DNA: TGTGCCATCACACAAGACCCGAATTCACCCCTCCACTTT.